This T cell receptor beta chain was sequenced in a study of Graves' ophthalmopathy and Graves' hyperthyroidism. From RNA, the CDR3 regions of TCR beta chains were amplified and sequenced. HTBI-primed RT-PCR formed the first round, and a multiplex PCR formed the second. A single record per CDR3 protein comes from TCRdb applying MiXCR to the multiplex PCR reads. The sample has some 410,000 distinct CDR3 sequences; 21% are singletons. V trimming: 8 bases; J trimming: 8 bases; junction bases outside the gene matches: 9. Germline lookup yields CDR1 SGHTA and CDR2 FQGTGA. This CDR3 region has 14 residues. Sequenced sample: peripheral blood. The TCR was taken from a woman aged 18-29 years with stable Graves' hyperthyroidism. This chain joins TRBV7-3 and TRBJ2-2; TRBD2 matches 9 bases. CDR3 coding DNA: TGTGCCAGCGCCGCAGCGGGGGGATCTGGGGAGCTGTTTTTT. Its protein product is CASAAAGGSGELFF.